What follows are 5 T cell receptor beta chains derived from one specimen sequenced in a study of blood T cells in healthy people across ages. The second PCR ran roughly 7 to 12 cycles with a sample-barcoded 5' primer and J-beta primers. TCRdb re-called the 5' RACE reads through MiXCR, storing one row per CDR3 protein. The repertoire includes 870,000 or so distinct CDR3 sequences, around 26% of them detected once, and 15% to 20% sits in the top ten. The material sequenced was blood. The receptors stem from a woman older than 75 in good health.

This chain uses TRBV20-1 with TRBJ1-5; D gene unclear. The V end lost 4 bases, the J end lost 5 bases, and 18 bases lay between the germline ends. Germline V gene data show CDR1 as DFQATT and CDR2 as SNEGSKA (reference sequence). CDR3 size: 15 residues. The CDR3 region is CSATSSSSEYQPQHF. DNA of the CDR3: TGCAGTGCTACTTCGTCCTCGTCAGAATATCAGCCCCAGCATTTT.

This clonotype was counted many times. This may arise from a read error, as a much more abundant clone is one base away. The rearrangement joins TRBV3-1 to TRBJ2-5; 8 bases are a match to TRBD2. The CDR3 has 16 amino acids. With 0 bases clipped from V and 11 bases from J, the junction kept 14 bases outside the gene matches. From germline, CDR1 is LGHDT and CDR2 YNNKEL (reference sequence). The CDR3 protein is CASSQESRARGDEQYF. The CDR3 DNA follows: TGTGCCAGCAGCCAAGAATCGAGGGCGCGGGGGGATGAGCAGTACTTC.

This sequence joins TRBV20-1 and TRBJ2-3; 13 nucleotides match TRBD2. J lost 2 bases, V lost 6 bases, and 5 bases had no gene match. The germline CDR1 and CDR2 sequences are DFQATT and SNEGSKA (reference sequence). The CDR3 loop spans 15 amino acids. CDR3 sequence: CSAMTSGGNTDTQYF. For the CDR3, the DNA is TGCAGTGCGATGACTAGCGGGGGGAACACAGATACGCAGTATTTT.

Only a few counts were recorded for this clonotype. This chain links TRBV18 with TRBJ2-1; 8 nucleotides align to TRBD1. Trimming cost V 6 bases and J 8 bases; bases outside gene matches: 9. The V gene's germline CDR1 is KGHSH and CDR2 LQKENI. CDR3 length: 14 residues. CDR3 residues: CASSLDRGIDEQFF. The DNA of the CDR3 is TGTGCCAGCTCCCTCGACAGGGGCATCGATGAGCAGTTCTTC.

This clonotype was seen at least ten times. The CDR3 spells CSAGGREQYF. Written as DNA, the CDR3 is TGCAGTGCTGGTGGGCGCGAGCAGTACTTC. The genes are TRBV20-1 and TRBJ2-7; no clear D. V was shortened by 5 bases and J by 6 bases, with 8 bases between the two germline ends. This CDR3 has 10 amino acids. CDR1 is DFQATT, CDR2 SNEGSKA, per germline (reference sequence).